Below are 2 T cell receptor beta chains sequenced from a single sample in a study of shared clonotypes between healthy human individuals. Sequencing used immunoSEQ multiplex PCR; TCRdb keeps in-frame clones, though not all of them. Of 2.3 million or so clones detected, 85% to 95% appear once; the ten largest clones hold roughly 0.36%. Sequences were obtained from naive CD4+ T cells from PBMCs. Regarding subset: CD45RA+ positively selected. The receptors were gathered from a man younger than 35 in good health. Some clones in this sample may be carry-over from other donors' samples.

On this clone: In the same sample, other DNA sequences code for this CDR3. The chain has TRBV6-6 and TRBJ2-5; a possible D gene is TRBD2 (5 bases). Germline loops: CDR1 MNHNY, CDR2 SVGAGI (reference sequence). The CDR3 runs to 14 residues. V lost 0 bases, J lost 2 bases, and 7 bases lay in between. CDR3 in DNA: TGTGCCAGCAGTTACTCGAGGGTACAAGAGACCCAGTACTTC. Amino acid sequence: CASSYSRVQETQYF.

With respect to this clone: The same CDR3 arises from other DNA sequences in this sample as well. The V gene is TRBV5-1, the J gene TRBJ2-1; no firm D call. This CDR3 is 14 amino acids long. V was trimmed by 0 bases and J by 4 bases, leaving 8 bases between them. Germline V gene sequence: CDR1 SGHRS, CDR2 YFSETQ. This CDR3 is CASSLGGVYNEQFF. The DNA of the CDR3 is TGCGCCAGCAGCTTGGGTGGGGTTTACAATGAGCAGTTCTTC. Full variable domain (remainder filled in from reference TRBV5-1 and TRBJ2-1): KAGVTQTPRYLIKTRGQQVTLSCSPISGHRSVSWYQQTPGQGLQFLFEYFSETQRNKGNFPGRFSGRQFSNSRSEMNVSTLELGDSALYLCASSLGGVYNEQFFGPGTRLTVL.